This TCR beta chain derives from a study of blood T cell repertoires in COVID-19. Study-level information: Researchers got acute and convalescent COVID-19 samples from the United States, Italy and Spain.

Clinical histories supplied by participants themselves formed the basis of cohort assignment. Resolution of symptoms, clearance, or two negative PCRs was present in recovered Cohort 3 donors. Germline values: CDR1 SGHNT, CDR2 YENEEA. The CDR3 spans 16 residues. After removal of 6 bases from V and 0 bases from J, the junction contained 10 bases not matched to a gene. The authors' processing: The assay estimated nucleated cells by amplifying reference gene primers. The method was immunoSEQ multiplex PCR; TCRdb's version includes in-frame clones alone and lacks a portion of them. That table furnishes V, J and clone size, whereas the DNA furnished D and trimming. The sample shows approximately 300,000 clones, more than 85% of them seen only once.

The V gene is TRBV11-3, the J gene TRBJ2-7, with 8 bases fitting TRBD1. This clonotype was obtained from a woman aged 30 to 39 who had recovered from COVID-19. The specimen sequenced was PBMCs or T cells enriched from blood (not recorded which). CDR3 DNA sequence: TGTGCCAGCAGTTTTCCACTGGGGACAGGCTCCTACGAGCAGTACTTC. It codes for CASSFPLGTGSYEQYF.